This TCR beta chain was profiled in a study of blood T cell repertoires in COVID-19. Study context: Material from acute and convalescent COVID-19 was sourced from the United States, Italy and Spain. The analysed material was cDNA or gDNA that came from T cells, B-cell-depleted T cells, or PBMCs.

V shed 8 bases and J 5 bases; nucleotides not matched to a gene: 11. Germline values: CDR1 SNHLY, CDR2 FYNNEI. The CDR3 runs to 16 residues. Per the original methods: Reference gene primer amplification in the assay estimated nucleated cell counts. Repertoires were generated with immunoSEQ multiplex PCR, while TCRdb's copy carries only in-frame clones and drops some. The V and J calls and clone size were taken over from that table, and D and trimming were inferred from the DNA. Of roughly 230,000 clones in the sample, around 83% were seen once. The sequencing sample was made of peripheral blood. This chain uses TRBV2 with TRBJ2-5, with 13 bases aligning to TRBD2. This TCR derives from a woman between 50 and 59 years old with acute or convalescent COVID-19. CDR3 loop: CASSGGVLAGGETQYF. The CDR3, as DNA: TGTGCCAGCTCGGGAGGAGTACTAGCGGGAGGGGAGACCCAGTACTTC.